The next 24 T cell receptor beta chains were all read from a single sample in a study of cytomegalovirus exposure and HLA in healthy donors (dated by TCRdb to 2016 to 2017). The method was the immunoSEQ multiplex PCR assay. A mixture of 60 forward primers for TCR Vbeta segments and 13 reverse primers for TCR Jbeta segments was used in the multiplex PCR. Held by TCRdb, this immuneACCESS table contains in-frame sequences only and omits some clones. Under half of the omission traces to an unresolved V gene where checked; the cause of the rest is unknown. Within this sample are about 250,000 clones, with around 65% of them counted one time only. Clones ranked in the top ten supply about 2.1% of the sample. Sequenced input: PBMCs. These receptors originate from a female donor in good health and CMV-seronegative.

The chain uses TRBV9 and TRBJ2-7; TRBD1 might be the D (5 bases). The V end was cut by 0 bases, the J end by 2 bases, with 12 bases between. The CDR3 consists of 15 residues. Germline CDR1 and CDR2: SGDLS and YYNGEE. The CDR3 bases are TGTGCCAGCAGCGTAGGGCAGGGCAAGACCTACGAGCAGTACTTC. Its translation is CASSVGQGKTYEQYF.

This clone was seen once. Other DNA sequences from this sample encode an identical CDR3 as well. J is TRBJ2-7 and V is TRBV10-1; TRBD1 matches at 10 bases. The germline CDR1 and CDR2 sequences are WNHNN and SYGVQD (reference sequence). Germline trimming cut 4 bases from V and 5 bases from J; bases unmatched to any gene: 8. The CDR3 sequence is 15 residues long. The CDR3 reads CASSGDRGDYHEQYF. The CDR3 DNA sequence: TGCGCCAGCAGTGGGGACAGGGGAGACTACCACGAGCAGTACTTC.

The V gene is TRBV7-9, the J gene TRBJ2-5, with 11 bases matching TRBD2. This CDR3 has 17 amino acids. Trimming at V came to 5 bases and at J to 2 bases, leaving 10 bases not matched to a gene. CDR1 and CDR2 from the germline V gene are SEHNR and FQNEAQ (reference sequence). The DNA of the CDR3 is TGTGCCAGCAGCCCCAATCGACTAGCGGGGTTACAAGAGACCCAGTACTTC. Amino acids: CASSPNRLAGLQETQYF.

The rearrangement joins TRBV30 to TRBJ1-1; D remains unclear. CDR1 is GTSNPN and CDR2 is SVGIG in the germline V gene (reference sequence). CDR3 length equals 12 residues. Trimming shortened V by 0 bases and J by 10 bases, and 12 bases separated the two germline ends. The CDR3 DNA follows: TGTGCCTGGAGTGTAATGGGCCCCCGAGCTTTCTTT. It encodes CAWSVMGPRAFF.

This chain links TRBV5-1 with TRBJ1-1; tentatively, D is TRBD1 (6 bases). Per germline, CDR1 SGHRS and CDR2 YFSETQ. The length of the CDR3 is 16 residues. Trimming stripped 0 bases from V and 1 base from J, with 13 bases between. CDR3 in amino acids: CASSLEPRGKNTEAFF. The CDR3 DNA reads as TGCGCCAGCAGCTTGGAGCCGAGGGGGAAGAACACTGAAGCTTTCTTT.

This chain joins TRBV5-6 and TRBJ1-6, with TRBD1 as a possible D gene (5 bases). The CDR3 runs 17 residues. In germline, CDR1 is SGHDT, CDR2 YYEEEE. The ends were cut back, 4 bases at V and 3 bases at J, with 17 bases in the middle. The CDR3 spells CASSVRGSGFYNSPLHF. CDR3 coding DNA: TGTGCCAGCAGCGTTAGGGGTTCAGGGTTCTATAATTCACCCCTCCACTTT.

This clone was seen more than once but under ten times. The chain combines TRBV7-8 with TRBJ2-7, with 7 bases that match TRBD2. CDR1 and CDR2 (germline): SGHVS, FQNEAQ. The CDR3 loop spans 15 amino acids. V gave up 5 bases and J gave up 3 bases; unmatched junction bases: 10. CDR3 DNA: TGTGCCAGCAGCGCTAGACCGGGGGGAAGCTACGAGCAGTACTTC. Translated: CASSARPGGSYEQYF.

The CDR3 sequence: CASSLQGWNTEAFF. In nucleotides, the CDR3 is TGTGCCAGCAGCCTCCAGGGTTGGAACACTGAAGCTTTCTTT. The V call is TRBV7-9, the J call TRBJ1-1, with D maybe TRBD1 (5 bases). The CDR3 runs 14 residues. The V and J ends lost 5 bases and 1 base respectively, with 11 bases between them. Germline values: CDR1 SEHNR, CDR2 FQNEAQ (reference sequence).

This chain joins TRBV27 and TRBJ1-4; no definite D call. Per the germline V gene, CDR1 is MNHEY and CDR2 is SMNVEV (reference sequence). The CDR3 sequence is 13 residues long. V lost 7 bases and J lost 8, with 14 bases in between. The CDR3 DNA reads as TGTGCCAGCAAGGAGAGTCTCTCCGAAAAACTGTTTTTT. Amino acid sequence: CASKESLSEKLFF.

The J gene is TRBJ1-4, the V gene TRBV15, with a tentative D call TRBD1 (5 bases). Trimming cost V 1 base and J 10 bases, with 10 bases left between them. Germline V gene sequence: CDR1 LNHNV, CDR2 YYDKDF (reference sequence). The CDR3 covers 13 residues. The CDR3 is CATSRGREGKLFF. CDR3 nucleotide sequence: TGTGCCACCAGCAGAGGCAGGGAGGGAAAACTGTTTTTT.

The sample holds one count of this clone. This chain links TRBV29-1 with TRBJ2-5; D perhaps matches TRBD2 (6 bases). V lost 5 bases and J 1 base, leaving 11 bases between the germline ends. CDR3 size: 13 residues. The V gene's germline CDR1 is SQVTM and CDR2 ANQGSEA. In DNA, the CDR3 is TGCAGCGTTATACTAGCAGCCCAAGAGACCCAGTACTTC. The encoded protein is CSVILAAQETQYF.

The chain recombines TRBV6-1 with TRBJ1-2; 7 nucleotides agree with TRBD1. V dropped 2 bases and J dropped 9; count of bases not matched to a gene: 6. The CDR3 runs 13 residues. The germline gives CDR1 MNHNS, CDR2 SASEGT. In DNA, the CDR3 is TGTGCCAGCAGTGAATGGCCACAGGGGAGCTACACCTTC. This gives the protein CASSEWPQGSYTF.

The gene calls are TRBV28 and TRBJ2-7, with 7 nucleotides matching TRBD1. With 3 bases clipped from V and 2 bases from J, the junction kept 4 bases outside the gene matches. This CDR3 comprises 14 residues. CDR1 MDHEN and CDR2 SYDVKM come from the germline V gene. CDR3 bases: TGTGCCAGCAGTTTGGGACAGCCAGCCTACGAGCAGTACTTC. This gives the protein CASSLGQPAYEQYF.

This clone was observed a handful of times. This chain uses TRBV23-1 with TRBJ1-5; D unresolved. TRBV23-1 is assigned to the ORF class and has an uncertain function. V gave up 7 bases and J gave up 3 bases, with 13 bases separating them. The CDR3 has 14 amino acids. The chain's CDR3 is CASIGRFYNQPQHF. CDR3 DNA: TGCGCCAGCATTGGCAGATTTTACAATCAGCCCCAGCATTTT.

V is TRBV5-1 and J is TRBJ1-1; 7 bases align to TRBD1. Germline CDR1 is SGHRS and CDR2 is YFSETQ. CDR3 length equals 14 residues. J lost 0 bases, V lost 4 bases, and 3 bases had no gene match. The chain's CDR3 is CASSARGVNTEAFF. As DNA, the CDR3 is TGCGCCAGCAGCGCCAGGGGGGTGAACACTGAAGCTTTCTTT.

The chain links TRBV30 to TRBJ1-2, with a tentative D call TRBD1 (6 bases). Between the trimmed V and J ends, which lost 2 bases and 2 bases, there was a span of 9 bases. The CDR3 totals 13 residues. Germline CDR1 reads GTSNPN; CDR2 reads SVGIG (reference sequence). The CDR3 loop reads CAWSTGKNYGYTF. As DNA, the CDR3 is TGTGCCTGGAGTACAGGGAAAAACTATGGCTACACCTTC.

This chain joins TRBV6-5 and TRBJ2-7, with 9 positions matching TRBD2. With V trimmed by 9 bases and J by 0 bases, 3 bases remained unmatched. From germline, CDR1 is MNHEY and CDR2 SVGAGI. CDR3 length: 13 amino acids. CDR3 nucleotide sequence: TGTGCCAGTTCTAGCGGGGCCTCCTACGAGCAGTACTTC. It translates to CASSSGASYEQYF.

The CDR3 DNA reads as TGTGCCAGCAGTCCCCAAGCGGGAATAATCTACGAGCAGTACTTC. The encoded protein is CASSPQAGIIYEQYF. The gene calls are TRBV27 and TRBJ2-5; 7 positions agree with TRBD2. The end of the DNA aligns better with TRBJ2-7, so the J call may be wrong. The CDR3 extends over 15 amino acids. From germline, CDR1 is MNHEY and CDR2 SMNVEV (reference sequence).

The chain combines TRBV7-7 with TRBJ2-1; the D gene is possibly TRBD2 (6 bases). This CDR3 is built from 13 residues. Looked up from germline, CDR1 is SSHAT and CDR2 is FNYEAQ (reference sequence). The V gene lost 5 bases and the J gene lost 6 bases, with 11 bases spanning the gap. The CDR3 loop is CASSPRLGNEQFF. The CDR3 coding sequence is TGTGCCAGCAGCCCGAGACTAGGCAATGAGCAGTTCTTC.

V and J are TRBV2 and TRBJ1-4; tentative D call: TRBD1 (5 bases). V shed 3 bases and J shed 5 bases, with 13 bases lying between them. This CDR3 has 15 residues. Germline V gene data show CDR1 as SNHLY and CDR2 as FYNNEI. CDR3 nucleotide sequence: TGTGCCAGCAGTGACGTGGAGGGGAAGAATGAAAAACTGTTTTTT. Protein sequence: CASSDVEGKNEKLFF.

This clone was counted between two and nine times. The CDR3 loop is CASSEGTGHQPQHF. DNA for the CDR3: TGCGCCAGCAGCGAGGGGACAGGGCACCAGCCCCAGCATTTT. The genes are TRBV5-1 and TRBJ1-5; 9 bases align to TRBD1. CDR1 SGHRS and CDR2 YFSETQ come from the germline V gene. CDR3 length equals 14 residues. V gave up 4 bases and J gave up 7 bases; unmatched junction bases: 6.

This chain links TRBV4-1 with TRBJ2-1; D is unclear. The CDR3 has 13 residues. Germline V CDR1 and CDR2: MGHRA, YSYEKL. Trimming pared 4 bases from V and 5 bases from J, leaving 9 bases between. CDR3 nucleotides: TGCGCCAGCAGCCGCCTACCAAACAATGAGCAGTTCTTC. This translates into CASSRLPNNEQFF.

The V and J genes are TRBV11-2 and TRBJ2-7; the D is unclear. Germline V gives CDR1 SGHAT, CDR2 FQNNGV. CDR3 length equals 11 residues. V lost 3 bases and J 5 bases, leaving 5 bases between the germline ends. CDR3 coding DNA: TGTGCCAGCAGCTTGGGCAACGAGCAGTACTTC. Translated: CASSLGNEQYF.

This clone was recorded only once. The chain links TRBV27 to TRBJ2-7; 8 bases are shared with TRBD2. V dropped 6 bases and J dropped 6; count of bases not matched to a gene: 13. CDR1 MNHEY and CDR2 SMNVEV come from the germline V gene (reference sequence). The CDR3 has 15 amino acids. CDR3 loop: CASSPLGLATPEQYF. CDR3 sequence (DNA): TGTGCCAGCAGCCCTCTCGGACTAGCAACCCCCGAGCAGTACTTC.